This T cell receptor beta chain was captured in a study of cytomegalovirus exposure and HLA in healthy donors. Study conclusions and caveats: The study labeled about 160 TCR beta chains cytomegalovirus-associated.

Primers included in the PCR were 60 Vbeta and 13 Jbeta primers. Method: immunoSEQ multiplex PCR; TCRdb's copy keeps in-frame clones and lacks some. Among about 100,000 clones listed, roughly 77% were seen once. V shed 0 bases and J shed 3 bases, with 5 bases lying between them. Germline V gene lookup returns CDR1 LNHDA and CDR2 SQIVND (reference sequence). The CDR3 spans 13 residues. In regard to this clone: The antigen is not known.

The receptor was isolated from a woman aged 45-60 years in good health and CMV-seropositive. This sequence joins TRBV19 and TRBJ1-2; no definite D call. What was sequenced was PBMCs. In nucleotides, the CDR3 is TGTGCCAGTAGTATAGACGGAGACTATGGCTACACCTTC. This gives the protein CASSIDGDYGYTF.